These T cell receptor beta chains were read from a single sample in a study of blood T cells in healthy people across ages. From the 5' RACE reads, TCRdb called clonotypes with MiXCR, one entry per CDR3 protein. The sample lists about 320,000 distinct CDR3 sequences; 25% to 30% were seen once. Material: blood. The receptors come from a woman in her 70s in good health. CDR3s include the opening cysteine and the closing phenylalanine or tryptophan. The D gene is left open where the match is weak. Size is omitted from some rows. Given values are once, few, many or a class for expanded clones.

CASRSRLLRQQETQYF | TGTGCCAGCAGATCAAGACTGCTGCGACAGCAAGAGACCCAGTACTTC | NA | TRBJ2-5 | many | TRBV28
CASSPGQGVTSNQPQHF | TGTGCCAGCAGTCCCGGACAGGGGGTTACGAGCAATCAGCCCCAGCATTTT | TRBD1 | TRBJ1-5 | NA | TRBV3-1
CASSFGTVMGETQYF | TGCGCCAGCAGCTTTGGGACAGTGATGGGGGAGACCCAGTACTTC | TRBD1 | TRBJ2-5 | few | TRBV5-1
CSVGVGRGNEQYF | TGCAGCGTCGGAGTTGGAAGGGGCAACGAGCAGTACTTC | NA | TRBJ2-7 | NA | TRBV29-1
CASSEGPSGANVLTF | TGTGCCAGCAGTGAAGGGCCCTCTGGGGCCAACGTCCTGACTTTC | NA | TRBJ2-6 | NA | TRBV2
CASSLEAAQSYANTGELFF | TGTGCCAGCAGCTTAGAGGCGGCTCAATCCTATGCGAACACCGGGGAGCTGTTTTTT | NA | TRBJ2-2 | few | TRBV7-3
CASSRGQGAGKTQYF | TGTGCCAGCAGTCGGGGCCAGGGGGCCGGGAAGACCCAGTACTTC | TRBD1 | TRBJ2-5 | NA | TRBV12-3/TRBV12-4
CSVFLYDRGRGNEQFF | TGCAGTGTTTTCCTCTACGACAGGGGGCGTGGGAATGAGCAGTTCTTC | TRBD1 | TRBJ2-1 | NA | TRBV20-1
CASSETVYGTQYF | TGTGCCAGCAGCGAGACTGTGTATGGGACCCAGTACTTC | NA | TRBJ2-5 | many | TRBV9
CATRELAPTGELFF | TGTGCCACCAGAGAACTAGCGCCCACCGGGGAGCTGTTTTTT | TRBD2 | TRBJ2-2 | NA | TRBV15
CASSPAGVPGNTIYF | TGTGCCAGCAGCCCAGCAGGGGTACCTGGAAACACCATATATTTT | NA | TRBJ1-3 | few | TRBV7-9
CSARDVSSGRASNEQFF | TGCAGTGCTAGAGATGTTTCTAGCGGGAGGGCCTCCAATGAGCAGTTCTTC | TRBD2 | TRBJ2-1 | few | TRBV20-1
CATSREANRNYGYTF | TGTGCCACCAGCAGAGAGGCAAACAGAAACTATGGCTACACCTTC | NA | TRBJ1-2 | NA | TRBV15
CASSLSLGQGARGYTF | TGTGCCAGCAGTTTATCTCTGGGACAGGGGGCGCGAGGCTACACCTTC | TRBD1 | TRBJ1-2 | NA | TRBV12-3/TRBV12-4
CSARDRRGSPNTEAFF | TGCAGTGCTAGAGATCGCAGGGGGTCCCCGAACACTGAAGCTTTCTTT | TRBD1 | TRBJ1-1 | NA | TRBV20-1
CASSLTDLDEQFF | TGTGCCAGCAGTTTGACGGACTTAGATGAGCAGTTCTTC | NA | TRBJ2-1 | NA | TRBV12-3/TRBV12-4
CSANRQGGSEQYF | TGCAGTGCTAACCGACAGGGAGGAAGCGAGCAGTACTTC | NA | TRBJ2-7 | NA | TRBV20-1
CASRLAGLTYF | TGTGCCAGCAGACTAGCGGGATTGACGTACTTC | TRBD2 | TRBJ2-5 | NA | TRBV6-6
CASSGGTSGRVGAHTQYF | TGTGCCAGCAGCGGGGGGACTAGCGGGAGAGTTGGGGCGCATACGCAGTATTTT | TRBD2 | TRBJ2-3 | many | TRBV13
CASSEQGQGGTEAFF | TGTGCCAGCAGCGAGCAGGGACAGGGTGGCACTGAGGCTTTCTTT | TRBD1 | TRBJ1-1 | few | TRBV7-8
CSVPHPGTEAFF | TGCAGCGTTCCCCACCCCGGAACTGAAGCTTTCTTT | NA | TRBJ1-1 | few | TRBV29-1
CASHSPLGGKNIQYF | TGTGCCAGCCACTCACCGTTAGGGGGCAAAAACATTCAGTACTTC | NA | TRBJ2-4 | few | TRBV28
CATSDRDRAGQETQYF | TGTGCCACCAGTGATCGGGACAGGGCGGGCCAAGAGACCCAGTACTTC | TRBD1 | TRBJ2-5 | few | TRBV24-1
CSARVLAGGPHEQYF | TGCAGTGCTAGGGTACTAGCGGGAGGGCCCCACGAGCAGTACTTC | TRBD2 | TRBJ2-7 | NA | TRBV20-1
CSARTPGPLATETFF | TGCAGTGCTAGGACTCCAGGTCCCCTGGCCACTGAAACTTTCTTT | NA | TRBJ1-1 | NA | TRBV20-1
CATSAHGTGEAETQYF | TGTGCCACCAGTGCCCACGGGACGGGCGAGGCAGAGACCCAGTACTTC | NA | TRBJ2-5 | few | TRBV24-1
CASSVEPYNEQFF | TGTGCCAGCAGTGTAGAACCTTACAATGAGCAGTTCTTC | NA | TRBJ2-1 | NA | TRBV2
CASSGNRDGYTF | TGTGCCAGCAGTGGCAACAGGGATGGCTACACCTTC | NA | TRBJ1-2 | NA | TRBV28
CASSLPGMGAFF | TGTGCCAGCAGCCTCCCAGGTATGGGGGCTTTCTTT | NA | TRBJ1-1 | NA | TRBV7-2
CASRLGAYEQYF | TGTGCCAGCCGGCTCGGAGCCTACGAGCAGTACTTC | NA | TRBJ2-7 | NA | TRBV28
CASSHADRGFLDNEQFF | TGTGCCAGCAGCCACGCTGACAGGGGGTTCCTCGACAATGAGCAGTTCTTC | TRBD1 | TRBJ2-1 | NA | TRBV7-6
CASSQDPSGSRSEQYF | TGCGCCAGCAGCCAAGACCCCAGCGGGAGTCGGAGCGAGCAGTACTTC | TRBD2 | TRBJ2-7 | NA | TRBV4-3
CASSVTGRDTEAFF | TGTGCCAGCAGTGTTACAGGGCGGGACACTGAAGCTTTCTTT | NA | TRBJ1-1 | NA | TRBV6-4
CASSLWGQPPEQYF | TGTGCCAGCAGTTTATGGGGACAGCCTCCCGAGCAGTACTTC | TRBD1 | TRBJ2-7 | many | TRBV28
CASSYAGGDEQYF | TGTGCCAGCAGTTACGCAGGGGGAGACGAGCAGTACTTC | TRBD1 | TRBJ2-7 | few | TRBV12-3/TRBV12-4
CSAREFEPQHF | TGCAGTGCTAGAGAATTTGAGCCCCAGCATTTT | NA | TRBJ1-5 | few | TRBV20-1
CATGGPNEKLFF | TGTGCCACCGGGGGTCCAAATGAAAAACTGTTTTTT | NA | TRBJ1-4 | NA | TRBV15
CASSQTPGHEELGANVLTF | TGTGCCAGCAGCCAGACCCCGGGACATGAGGAGCTTGGGGCCAACGTCCTGACTTTC | NA | TRBJ2-6 | NA | TRBV3-1
CASSPEIAGYNEQFF | TGTGCCAGCTCACCAGAAATAGCGGGGTACAATGAGCAGTTCTTC | TRBD2 | TRBJ2-1 | few | TRBV18
CASSVLQGAGNTIYF | TGTGCCAGCAGTGTCCTACAGGGCGCTGGAAACACCATATATTTT | NA | TRBJ1-3 | NA | TRBV2
CASSLWGPTEAFF | TGTGCCAGCAGTCTCTGGGGACCCACTGAAGCTTTCTTT | NA | TRBJ1-1 | few | TRBV28
CASSGKGALNNSPLHF | TGTGCCAGCAGCGGTAAGGGGGCCTTGAATAATTCACCCCTCCACTTT | TRBD1 | TRBJ1-6 | many | TRBV3-1
CAISWDAATQYF | TGTGCCATCAGTTGGGACGCAGCGACCCAGTACTTC | NA | TRBJ2-5 | NA | TRBV10-3
CSASFSLGGSPYEQYF | TGCAGTGCTAGTTTCTCTCTGGGGGGGAGCCCCTACGAGCAGTACTTC | TRBD2 | TRBJ2-7 | NA | TRBV20-1
CASTIAGVDEQYF | TGTGCCAGCACCATAGCGGGAGTCGACGAGCAGTACTTC | TRBD2 | TRBJ2-7 | few | TRBV12-3/TRBV12-4
CASSRTGKPYEQYF | TGTGCCAGCAGCCGGACAGGAAAACCCTACGAGCAGTACTTC | TRBD1 | TRBJ2-7 | NA | TRBV7-2
CAIQVDPYNEQFF | TGTGCCATTCAGGTGGATCCATACAATGAGCAGTTCTTC | NA | TRBJ2-1 | NA | TRBV24-1
CASGQDWPRVTEAFF | TGTGCCAGCGGCCAAGATTGGCCCCGGGTCACTGAAGCTTTCTTT | NA | TRBJ1-1 | NA | TRBV4-2
CSVPFAGQGSDEQFF | TGCAGTGTTCCCTTCGCGGGACAGGGATCTGATGAGCAGTTCTTC | TRBD1 | TRBJ2-1 | NA | TRBV20-1
CANSSDLQETQYF | TGTGCCAACAGTTCAGACTTACAAGAGACCCAGTACTTC | NA | TRBJ2-5 | NA | TRBV12-3/TRBV12-4
CATSRVGPLQYF | TGTGCCACCAGCAGAGTAGGGCCCCTCCAGTACTTC | NA | TRBJ2-5 | NA | TRBV15
CASSEGTGEANYGYTF | TGTGCCAGCAGCGAAGGGACAGGTGAAGCTAACTATGGCTACACCTTC | TRBD1 | TRBJ1-2 | NA | TRBV5-6